These 14 T cell receptor beta chains were all obtained from the same sample, sequenced in a study of regulatory T cells in long-lasting Graves disease. Arm-PCR with iRepertoire HTBI primers amplified the CDR3 regions for these TCR beta libraries. TCRdb reanalysed the multiplex PCR reads using MiXCR and keeps one entry per CDR3 protein. Of approximately 470,000 distinct CDR3 sequences in the sample, about a sixth were seen once. Sample time point: newly diagnosed GD, antithyroid drugs for less than 3 months. Scientists built the TCR library using RNA that was extracted from PBMCs. This same sample was also part of a study on T cells in Graves' hyperthyroidism and ophthalmopathy.

The material sequenced was peripheral blood mononuclear cells (PBMCs), taken at new diagnosis, from a patient treated with antithyroid drugs. The receptors were gathered from a man aged 40-49 years with Graves disease.

V and J are TRBV11-3 and TRBJ2-7; 10 bases fit TRBD1. V trimming: 5 bases; J trimming: 2 bases; junction bases outside the gene matches: 9. The CDR3 runs to 16 residues. The germline V gene has CDR1 SGHNT and CDR2 YENEEA. CDR3 nucleotide sequence: TGTGCCAGCAGCGCTCCCGGGACAGGGGTGCCCTACGAGCAGTACTTC. Its translation: CASSAPGTGVPYEQYF. Full variable domain (remainder filled in from reference TRBV11-3 and TRBJ2-7): EAGVVQSPRYKIIEKKQPVAFWCNPISGHNTLYWYLQNLGQGPELLIRYENEEAVDDSQLPKDRFSAERLKGVDSTLKIQPAELGDSAVYLCASSAPGTGVPYEQYFGPGTRLTVT.

This clonotype was seen a few times. Compared with germline, one end of the junction differs, possibly owing to a read error. The chain carries TRBV6-5 and TRBJ2-5, with D maybe TRBD1 (5 bases). The CDR3 spans 14 residues. CDR1 MNHEY and CDR2 SVGAGI come from the germline V gene. The CDR3 DNA reads TGTGCCAGCAGTTACGCAGGGATCGGAGAGACCCAGCACTTC. Amino acids: CASSYAGIGETQHF.

This clonotype was recorded many times. The V and J genes are TRBV7-2 and TRBJ2-3, with TRBD2 identical over 13 bases. Unmatched junction bases numbered 2, after V lost 4 bases and J lost 4 bases. The CDR3 has 15 residues. The germline CDR1 and CDR2 sequences are SGHTA and FQGNSA. The chain's CDR3 is CASSSTSGRSDTQYF. The CDR3 coding sequence is TGTGCCAGCAGCTCGACTAGCGGGAGGTCAGATACGCAGTATTTT. Together with reference TRBV7-2 and TRBJ2-3, the CDR3 gives the full variable domain: GAGVSQSPSNKVTEKGKDVELRCDPISGHTALYWYRQSLGQGLEFLIYFQGNSAPDKSGLPSDRFSAERTGGSVSTLTIQRTQQEDSAVYLCASSSTSGRSDTQYFGPGTRLTVL.

This clonotype was seen repeatedly, ten times or more. The chain links TRBV27 to TRBJ2-5; TRBD1 matches at 8 bases. V lost 2 bases and J lost 3; bases outside the gene matches: 5. CDR3 length: 15 amino acids. Germline V gene sequence: CDR1 MNHEY, CDR2 SMNVEV (reference sequence). CDR3 DNA: TGTGCCAGCAGTTTACGCAGGGGGCATGAAGAGACCCAGTACTTC. Protein product: CASSLRRGHEETQYF.

A remark on this clonotype: This sequence may be a read error, since a much larger clone differs from it by one base. This sequence joins TRBV20-1 and TRBJ2-7; D gene ambiguous. Between the trimmed V and J ends, which lost 1 base and 5 bases, there was a span of 15 bases. Germline CDR1 and CDR2: DFQATT and SNEGSKA (reference sequence). The CDR3 covers 14 residues. The CDR3 DNA is TGCAGTGCTAGAGGTCGTAGTACGGGCAACGAGCAGTACTTC. Residues: CSARGRSTGNEQYF.

The CDR3 loop is CASSVGTGAVDEQFF. In DNA, the CDR3 is TGTGCCAGTAGTGTCGGGACAGGGGCTGTCGATGAGCAGTTCTTC. The chain uses TRBV19 and TRBJ2-1, with 10 nucleotides matching TRBD1. Germline loops: CDR1 LNHDA, CDR2 SQIVND (reference sequence). The trim removed 5 bases at V and 8 bases at J, leaving 9 bases unmatched. This CDR3 is built from 15 residues.

This clonotype was recorded at least ten times. This rearrangement joins TRBV4-1 to TRBJ2-7; 7 positions match TRBD1. CDR3 size: 15 residues. CDR1 is MGHRA, CDR2 YSYEKL, per germline. J lost 3 bases, V lost 4 bases, and 9 bases had no gene match. CDR3 bases: TGCGCCAGCAGCCTACTGCCGGGACAGAGCTACGAGCAGTACTTC. This gives the protein CASSLLPGQSYEQYF.

The CDR3 DNA is TGCAGCGTTGGTCGGATAGGAAAGTACAATGAGCAGTTCTTC. Protein product: CSVGRIGKYNEQFF. This chain uses TRBV29-1 with TRBJ2-1; D gene ambiguous. CDR1 SQVTM and CDR2 ANQGSEA come from the germline V gene. The length of the CDR3 is 14 residues. Trimming stripped 4 bases from V and 4 bases from J, with 14 bases between.

This clonotype was seen a handful of times. The chain joins TRBV7-9 to TRBJ2-7; 7 nucleotides line up with TRBD1. Germline CDR1 SEHNR, CDR2 FQNEAQ (reference sequence). After removal of 1 base from V and 2 bases from J, the junction contained 11 bases not matched to a gene. The CDR3 spans 17 residues. CDR3 nucleotide sequence: TGTGCCAGCAGCTTAGGAGGATCCGGGACAGTGCCCTACGAGCAGTACTTC. Encoded protein: CASSLGGSGTVPYEQYF.

This clonotype was observed a handful of times. V gene TRBV5-1 combines with J gene TRBJ1-1; a weak D match, TRBD1 (5 bases). Germline V lookup: CDR1 SGHRS, CDR2 YFSETQ. V lost 2 bases, J lost 2 bases, and 10 bases lay in between. This CDR3 spans 14 amino acids. CDR3 loop: CASSFQGLNTEAFF. The CDR3, as DNA: TGCGCCAGCAGCTTTCAGGGACTCAACACTGAAGCTTTCTTT.

This clonotype was detected ten times or more. A read error may account for a junction end that differs from germline. The chain uses TRBV2 and TRBJ2-1, with D possibly matching TRBD2 (6 bases). The CDR3 has 15 amino acids. Germline lookup yields CDR1 SNHLY and CDR2 FYNNEI. The CDR3 region is CASREVSGGAGEQFF. In nucleotides, the CDR3 is TGTGCCAGCAGAGAAGTAAGCGGAGGGGCGGGTGAGCAGTTCTTC. Full variable domain (rest looked up from reference TRBV2 and TRBJ2-1): EPEVTQTPSHQVTQMGQEVILRCVPISNHLYFYWYRQILGQKVEFLVSFYNNEISEKSEIFDDQFSVERPDGSNFTLKIRSTKLEDSAMYFCASREVSGGAGEQFFGPGTRLTVL.

This clonotype has only a few counts. The J gene is TRBJ2-3, the V gene TRBV7-9; 9 positions agree with TRBD1. The V and J ends lost 6 bases and 3 bases, in that order; junction bases with no gene match: 16. CDR1 SEHNR and CDR2 FQNEAQ come from the germline V gene (reference sequence). The CDR3 length is 18 residues. CDR3 residues: CASSSGTGKGGRTDTQYF. CDR3 in DNA: TGTGCCAGCAGTTCCGGGACAGGGAAGGGGGGCAGAACAGATACGCAGTATTTT.

This clonotype came up many times. CDR3 residues: CATSRTLAGASYEQYF. In DNA form, the CDR3 reads TGTGCCACCAGCAGGACCCTAGCGGGAGCGTCCTACGAGCAGTACTTC. The chain links TRBV15 to TRBJ2-7, with 10 bases matching TRBD2. The ends lost 3 bases at V and 1 base at J; junction bases unmatched: 6. CDR3 size: 16 residues. The germline V gene has CDR1 LNHNV and CDR2 YYDKDF (reference sequence).

This clonotype turned up a few times. The rearrangement joins TRBV7-9 to TRBJ2-1; the match to TRBD1 covers 11 bases. J lost 0 bases, V lost 3 bases, and 13 bases had no gene match. CDR1 and CDR2 from the germline V gene are SEHNR and FQNEAQ (reference sequence). This CDR3 region has 20 residues. The CDR3 nucleotides are TGTGCCAGCAGCTTTCCTGGACAGGGGGCCTTAGGGGCCTCCTACAATGAGCAGTTCTTC. It yields the protein CASSFPGQGALGASYNEQFF.